The rows below give T cell receptor beta chains drawn from one sample of a study of cytomegalovirus exposure and HLA in healthy donors. Here immunoSEQ multiplex PCR was the method, and the copy in TCRdb shows in-frame clones only, minus some. This table has more than 130,000 clones, roughly 88% appearing once. Material for sequencing was PBMCs. The receptors shown here come from a woman younger than 30 in good health and CMV-seropositive. The CDR3 runs from the conserved cysteine through the conserved F or W. D genes are given only for firm matches. Clone size is given for some rows only: seen once, a few or many times, or a class if the clone is expanded.

v_gene	j_gene	d_gene	abundance	CDR3nt	CDR3aa
TRBV27	TRBJ2-1	TRBD1	-	TGTGCCAGCACCAATCCCGGGACAGGGTACAATGAGCAGTTCTTC	CASTNPGTGYNEQFF
TRBV11-2	TRBJ2-2	-	-	TGTGCCAGCAGCTTAGGTGCGCCCGGGGAGCTGTTTTTT	CASSLGAPGELFF
TRBV7-8	TRBJ1-1	-	-	TGTGCCAGCAGCTTAGCCGGGTTTAACACTGAAGCTTTCTTT	CASSLAGFNTEAFF
TRBV4-3	TRBJ1-5	-	-	TGCGCCAGCAGCCAAGTCCGCGGGACCCTGACCCAGCATTTT	CASSQVRGTLTQHF
TRBV7-8	TRBJ1-5	TRBD1	-	TGTGCCAGCAGCAAGGACAGGGTAGATCAGCCCCAGCATTTT	CASSKDRVDQPQHF
TRBV19	TRBJ1-5	-	few	TGTGCCAGTAGTTCCCAATCCGGGCCCCAGCATTTT	CASSSQSGPQHF
TRBV18	TRBJ2-7	TRBD2	-	TGTGCCAGCTCACAGACTAGCGGAGCCTACGAGCAGTACTTC	CASSQTSGAYEQYF
TRBV27	TRBJ1-6	TRBD1	-	TGTGCCAGCAAGGGGACAGGGGTCTCACCCCTCCACTTT	CASKGTGVSPLHF
TRBV9	TRBJ1-1	TRBD1	few	TGTGCCAGCAGCCCTTGGGACAGAAACACTGAAGCTTTCTTT	CASSPWDRNTEAFF
TRBV5-1	TRBJ1-4	TRBD1	-	TGCGCCAGCAGCCTAATACCGGACAGGGCCAATGAAAAACTGTTTTTT	CASSLIPDRANEKLFF
TRBV5-4	TRBJ2-7	-	-	TGTGCCAGCAGCCAGGGCTCGGGGGTGAGGTACGAGCAGTACTTC	CASSQGSGVRYEQYF
TRBV27	TRBJ1-4	-	-	TGTGCCAGCAGTTTTGACTACGCAGGGGAACTGTTTTTT	CASSFDYAGELFF
TRBV25-1	TRBJ1-2	-	-	TGTGCCAGCAGTGAGTACGGTAGCTATGGCTACACCTTC	CASSEYGSYGYTF
TRBV9	TRBJ1-4	-	-	TGTGCCAGCAGCGTTTCTGGGGGGAGTAGAGAAAAACTGTTTTTT	CASSVSGGSREKLFF
TRBV13	TRBJ2-5	-	-	TGTGCCAGCAGCTTATTAGTCGAGACCCAGTACTTC	CASSLLVETQYF
TRBV9	TRBJ2-1	-	-	TGTGCCAGCAGCGTAGCTGATGCGGGAGAGCAGTTCTTC	CASSVADAGEQFF
TRBV16	TRBJ1-2	TRBD1	-	TGTGCCAGCAGCCAGGGGCAGGGGGCTGGCTACACCTTC	CASSQGQGAGYTF
TRBV18	TRBJ1-6	-	-	TGTGCCAGCTCACCAGGGGCGAGCTCCTATAATTCACCCCTCCACTTT	CASSPGASSYNSPLHF
TRBV10-3	TRBJ1-1	-	-	TGTGCCATCAGTGAGTCCCAGTGGAGAGGCACTGAAGCTTTCTTT	CAISESQWRGTEAFF
TRBV6-1	TRBJ2-7	TRBD1	-	TGTGCCAGCTTTCTCGACAGGGGGATCGACGAGCAGTACTTC	CASFLDRGIDEQYF
TRBV5-4	TRBJ2-3	TRBD1	-	TGTGCCATCCCGGACAGGGCACGAGATACGCAGTATTTT	CAIPDRARDTQYF
TRBV18	TRBJ2-3	-	-	TGTGCCAGCTCACCACCGAATTTAGGAAGGGGATCCCCAGATACGCAGTATTTT	CASSPPNLGRGSPDTQYF
TRBV5-4	TRBJ2-1	TRBD2	-	TGTGCCAGCACCGAGGCTAGCGGTTACTCCTACAATGAGCAGTTCTTC	CASTEASGYSYNEQFF
TRBV16	TRBJ1-2	TRBD1	-	TGTGCCAGCAGCCCCCAAGGGATTGACAGGGGGCACGGCTACACCTTC	CASSPQGIDRGHGYTF
TRBV29-1	TRBJ1-5	TRBD1	-	TGCAGCGTCGCCCAAGGGGGCAGCAATCAGCCCCAGCATTTT	CSVAQGGSNQPQHF
TRBV7-2	TRBJ1-6	TRBD1	few	TGTGCCAGCAGCAAAGACAGGGACGGGTCACCCCTCCACTTT	CASSKDRDGSPLHF
TRBV28	TRBJ2-7	TRBD1	few	TGTGCCAGCGTACGGACAGGGCTGGGTTACGAGCAGTACTTC	CASVRTGLGYEQYF
TRBV6-1	TRBJ2-2	TRBD2	-	TGTGCCAGCGGAGCCGGGACTATATCCGGGGAGCTGTTTTTT	CASGAGTISGELFF
TRBV4-3	TRBJ1-6	-	-	TGCGCCAGCAGCCAAGATGAGGGAGGGATTTCACCCCTCCACTTT	CASSQDEGGISPLHF
TRBV27	TRBJ2-3	TRBD2	-	TGTGCCAGCAGTTTATCCCCAACGGGAGGTTCAGATACGCAGTATTTT	CASSLSPTGGSDTQYF
TRBV28	TRBJ2-3	-	-	TGTGCCAGTACGATCAGGGGCACAGATACGCAGTATTTT	CASTIRGTDTQYF
TRBV11-3	TRBJ2-3	-	-	TGTGCCAGCGCGTCTTATCATACAGATACGCAGTATTTT	CASASYHTDTQYF
TRBV6-6	TRBJ1-5	-	few	TGTGCCAGCAGTGACGGGGGTCCCAATCAGCCCCAGCATTTT	CASSDGGPNQPQHF
TRBV27	TRBJ1-1	TRBD1	-	TGTGCCAGCAGTCACAGGGGATCAGCTTTCTTT	CASSHRGSAFF
TRBV6-1	TRBJ2-5	TRBD2	-	TGTGCCAGCAGTGAAATGGAACTAGCGGGAAAAGAGACCCAGTACTTC	CASSEMELAGKETQYF
TRBV11-2	TRBJ2-2	TRBD2	-	TGTGCCAGCAGCTGGGGGAGGGTCGAATTAGTACCCGGGGAGCTGTTTTTT	CASSWGRVELVPGELFF
TRBV5-6	TRBJ1-1	-	-	TGTGCCAGCAACGCAGGGAAGAACACTGAAGCTTTCTTT	CASNAGKNTEAFF
TRBV4-3	TRBJ1-6	TRBD1	-	TGCGCCAGCAGCCTGGTACAGGGGAGTAATTCACCCCTCCACTTT	CASSLVQGSNSPLHF
TRBV7-9	TRBJ2-7	-	-	TGTGCCAGCAGCTTAGAAGTTAGTTCCTACGAGCAGTACTTC	CASSLEVSSYEQYF
TRBV6-1	TRBJ1-1	-	-	TGTGCCAGTGAGAGGAACACTGAAGCTTTCTTT	CASERNTEAFF
TRBV11-2	TRBJ2-2	TRBD2	-	TGTGCCAGCAGCTTTCTGGGGGAGGGCACCGGGGAGCTGTTTTTT	CASSFLGEGTGELFF
TRBV19	TRBJ1-4	-	-	TGTGCCAGTAGTATAGGAAGAGGCAGCACCACGCGGGAAAAACTGTTTTTT	CASSIGRGSTTREKLFF
TRBV6-5	TRBJ1-3	TRBD1	once	TGTGCCAGCAGCCCAGGGGGCTCTGGAAACACCATATATTTT	CASSPGGSGNTIYF
TRBV4-3	TRBJ2-3	-	-	TGCGCCAGCAGCCAAGATGGTAGACAGGGCACAGATACGCAGTATTTT	CASSQDGRQGTDTQYF
TRBV19	TRBJ1-3	-	-	TGTGCCAGCCAGGGAAACACCATATATTTT	CASQGNTIYF
TRBV5-4	TRBJ2-3	-	-	TGTGCCAGCAGCTTGGGGGACTCGAGCACAGATACGCAGTATTTT	CASSLGDSSTDTQYF
TRBV6-1	TRBJ2-2	TRBD1	once	TGTGCCAGCAGTGAAACTATACGACAGGGAAAACCCCTTTCGAACACCGGGGAGCTGTTTTTT	CASSETIRQGKPLSNTGELFF
TRBV29-1	TRBJ2-1	TRBD2	-	TGCAGCGTTGAAGATGGGGGGGACAATGAGCAGTTCTTC	CSVEDGGDNEQFF
TRBV28	TRBJ1-5	-	-	TGTGCCAGCAGTTTGTGGGAGGGGAATCAGCCCCAGCATTTT	CASSLWEGNQPQHF